This T cell receptor beta chain was sequenced for a study of blood T cell repertoires in COVID-19. Study-wide context: Acute and convalescent COVID-19 specimens originated in the United States, Italy and Spain. The analysed material was cDNA or gDNA that came from T cells, B-cell-depleted T cells, or PBMCs.

Original handling: Nucleated cell counts were estimated from reference gene primer amplification. Using immunoSEQ multiplex PCR, the repertoire was profiled, and TCRdb retains in-frame clones only, with some absent. V and J calls and clone size are copied from that table; D and trimming were computed from the DNA. The sample contains 45,000 to 65,000 clones, roughly 86% of which appear only once. The CDR3 sequence is 14 residues long. The source is a man at least 80 years old with active or convalescent COVID-19. J is TRBJ2-7 and V is TRBV1; the tabulated D call, TRBD2, remains unverified against the DNA. TRBV1 is noted as a pseudogene. Input material: peripheral blood. In DNA form, the CDR3 reads TGCACCAGCAGCCCGACTGACTTCTCCTACGAGCAGTACTTC. Protein product: CTSSPTDFSYEQYF.